This TCR beta chain was obtained from a study of T cell changes during pregnancy in multiple sclerosis. The count of this clone is one. This CDR3 comprises 14 residues. Trimming removed 5 bases at V and 1 base at J, with 11 bases between. From germline, CDR1 is SGHTA and CDR2 FQGNSA. Sequenced by immunoSEQ multiplex PCR; TCRdb stores in-frame clones only, minus some. The table shows roughly 53,000 clones, with approximately 90% occurring only once. This clonotype was obtained from a female donor in good health, enrolled as a control in a pregnancy study. The starting material was CD4+ T cells from peripheral blood mononuclear cells, obtained in the second trimester of pregnancy. V and J are TRBV7-2 and TRBJ1-1; maybe TRBD1 (6 bases). CDR3: CASSPDRWNTEAFF. The CDR3 DNA reads as TGTGCCAGCAGCCCTGACAGGTGGAACACTGAAGCTTTCTTT.